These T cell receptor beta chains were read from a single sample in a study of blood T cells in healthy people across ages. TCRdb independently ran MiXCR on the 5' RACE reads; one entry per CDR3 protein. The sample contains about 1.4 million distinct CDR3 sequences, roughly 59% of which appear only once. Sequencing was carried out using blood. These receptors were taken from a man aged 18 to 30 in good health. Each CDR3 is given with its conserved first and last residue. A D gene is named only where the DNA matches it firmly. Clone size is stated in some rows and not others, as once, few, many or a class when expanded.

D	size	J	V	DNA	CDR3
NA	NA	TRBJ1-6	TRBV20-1	TGCAGTGCTAGAGAAGGGGAGGCTTTCTGGGGTTCACCCCTCCACTTT	CSAREGEAFWGSPLHF
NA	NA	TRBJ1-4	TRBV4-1	TGCGCCAGCAGCCATGAAAAACTGTTTTTT	CASSHEKLFF
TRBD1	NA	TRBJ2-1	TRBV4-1	TGCGCCAGCAGCCAGCCCTTGGGCGACAGGGGGATGGTCGGCAATGAGCAGTTCTTC	CASSQPLGDRGMVGNEQFF
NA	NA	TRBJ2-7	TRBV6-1	TGTGCCAGCAGTGAACGAGAAGCATTCTACGAGCAGTACTTC	CASSEREAFYEQYF
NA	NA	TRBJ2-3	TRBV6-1	TGTGCCAGCAGTAACTTGTTGGCTGGCACAGATACGCAGTATTTT	CASSNLLAGTDTQYF
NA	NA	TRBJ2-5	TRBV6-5	TGTGCCTCGGGCGGGTTGCAAGAGACCCAGTACTTC	CASGGLQETQYF
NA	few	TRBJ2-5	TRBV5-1	TGCGCCAGCAGCTTGGCTGGCAGGGATTCAGAGACCCAGTACTTC	CASSLAGRDSETQYF
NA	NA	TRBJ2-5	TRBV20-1	TGCAGTGCTGGCAGATTCGGCTACCAAGAGACCCAGTACTTC	CSAGRFGYQETQYF
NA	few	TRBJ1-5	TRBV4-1	TGCGCCAGCAGCCAAGTCGAGGGACGTTATAGCAATCAGCCCCAGCATTTT	CASSQVEGRYSNQPQHF
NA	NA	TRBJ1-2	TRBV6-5	TGTGCCAGCACCCCTACAGGGCGCTATGGCTACACCTTC	CASTPTGRYGYTF
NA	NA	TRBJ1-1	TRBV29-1	TGCAGCGTTGTTGGCAGGTACCGCCCTGAAGCTTTCTTT	CSVVGRYRPEAFF
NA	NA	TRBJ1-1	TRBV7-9	TGTGCCAGCAGCCACGCCAAGGGAGCTGAAGCTTTCTTT	CASSHAKGAEAFF
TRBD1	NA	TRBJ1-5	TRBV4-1	TGCGCCAGTAGGGACAGCGACTATAGCAATCAGCCCCAGCATTTT	CASRDSDYSNQPQHF
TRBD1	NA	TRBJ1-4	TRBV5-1	TGCGCCAGCAGCCTTGCCGACAGGGCGGAAAAACTGTTTTTT	CASSLADRAEKLFF
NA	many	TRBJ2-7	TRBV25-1	TGTGCCAGCACAGGTACCTCCTACGAGCAGTACTTC	CASTGTSYEQYF
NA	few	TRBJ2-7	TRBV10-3	TGTGCCATCAGTGAAGGGGGACGACACTACGAGCAGTACTTC	CAISEGGRHYEQYF
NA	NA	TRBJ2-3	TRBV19	TGTGCCAGTAGTTCCGCGGTGGCCCGTGCAGATACGCGGTATTTT	CASSSAVARADTRYF
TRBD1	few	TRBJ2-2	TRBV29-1	TGCAGCGTCCAACCCGGGACAGGGTACGGGGAGCTGTTTTTT	CSVQPGTGYGELFF
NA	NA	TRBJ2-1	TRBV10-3	TGTGCCATCGCGTCGGTGGGCCGCGCCAATGAGCAGTTCTTC	CAIASVGRANEQFF
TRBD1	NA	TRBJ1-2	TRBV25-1	TGTGCCAGCCATAGGACAGGGGATAGCTATGGCTACACCTTC	CASHRTGDSYGYTF
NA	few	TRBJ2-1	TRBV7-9	TGTGCCAGCAGCTTAGTTGGGCTAGAGTACAATGAGCAGTTCTTC	CASSLVGLEYNEQFF
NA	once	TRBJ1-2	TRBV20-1	TGCAGTGCTAGAGATACCCAGGAAAGCTACACCTTC	CSARDTQESYTF
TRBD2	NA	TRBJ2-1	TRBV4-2	TGTGCCAGCAGCCAAGAGATGCGGGGGTACTTGGATGAGCAGTTCTTC	CASSQEMRGYLDEQFF
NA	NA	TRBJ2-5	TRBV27	TGTGCCAGCAGTTCTCTAGGGGTTTGGACCCAGTACTTC	CASSSLGVWTQYF
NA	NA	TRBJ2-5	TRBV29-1	TGCAGCGTTGAAGATAGGAATGAGCAGTACTTC	CSVEDRNEQYF
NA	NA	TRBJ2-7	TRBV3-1	TGTGCCAGCAGCCTGTCGACCGGGGGGCGGCAGTACTTC	CASSLSTGGRQYF
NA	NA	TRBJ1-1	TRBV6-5	TGTGCCAGCAGTCCGGCCGGGCGGGTGAACACTGAAGCTTTCTTT	CASSPAGRVNTEAFF
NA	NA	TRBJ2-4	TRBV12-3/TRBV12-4	TGTGCCAGCAGTGACGGACACCTAGCCAAAAACATTCAGTACTTC	CASSDGHLAKNIQYF
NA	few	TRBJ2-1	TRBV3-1	TGTGCCAGCAGCCAAGCGGGGCTCTCCTACAATGAGCAGTTCTTC	CASSQAGLSYNEQFF
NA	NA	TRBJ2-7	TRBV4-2	TGTGCCAGCAGCCAAGATAGGGGGGTGTCGGGTCTAGCCCATATAAACTACGAGCAGTACTTC	CASSQDRGVSGLAHINYEQYF
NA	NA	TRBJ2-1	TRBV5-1	TGCGCCAGCAGCCGGGGGACAGAATCCTACAATGAGCAGTTCTTC	CASSRGTESYNEQFF
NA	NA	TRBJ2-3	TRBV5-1	TGCGCCAGCAGCTTGTGGGATCGGGCCTACGATACGCAGTATTTT	CASSLWDRAYDTQYF
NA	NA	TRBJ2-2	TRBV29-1	TGCAGCGTAAGCCCAGGGGCCTCGAACACCGGGGAGCTGTTTTTT	CSVSPGASNTGELFF
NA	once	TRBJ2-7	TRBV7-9	TGTGCCAGCAGCTTAGCGGGACAAGGGTTTGACGAGCAGTACTTC	CASSLAGQGFDEQYF
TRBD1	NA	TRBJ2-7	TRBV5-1	TGCGCCAGCAGACACGGACAGGACTACGAGCAGTACTTC	CASRHGQDYEQYF
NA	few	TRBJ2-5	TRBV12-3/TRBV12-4	TGTGCCAGCACCCTTGGGGGCCTCTCCGAGACCCAGTACTTC	CASTLGGLSETQYF
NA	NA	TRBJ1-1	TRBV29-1	TGCAGCGTTGAATTGAGGCAGAACACTGAAGCTTTCTTT	CSVELRQNTEAFF
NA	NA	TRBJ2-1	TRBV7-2	TGTGCCAGCAGCGTATACGGCTCCTACAATGAGCAGTTCTTC	CASSVYGSYNEQFF
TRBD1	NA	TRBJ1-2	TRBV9	TGTGCCAGCAGCGACGGGACAGGGGTTAACTATGGCTACACCTTC	CASSDGTGVNYGYTF
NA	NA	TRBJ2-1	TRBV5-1	TGCGCCAGCAGCTTCGCACTTAACAATGAGCAGTTCTTC	CASSFALNNEQFF
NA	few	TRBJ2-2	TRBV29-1	TGCAGCGTCGACGGGAGTGCCACTGGGGAGCTGTTTTTT	CSVDGSATGELFF
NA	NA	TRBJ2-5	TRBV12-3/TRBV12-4	TGTGCCAGCACCGTGCGGGCCGAAGAGACCCAGTACTTC	CASTVRAEETQYF
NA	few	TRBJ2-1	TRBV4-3	TGCGCCAGCAGCCAAGATCGGGCAGATTACAATGAGCAGTTCTTT	CASSQDRADYNEQFF
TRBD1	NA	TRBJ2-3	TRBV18	TGTGCCAGCTCACCAAAGGACAGGGGAGTATTGAATACGCAGTATTTT	CASSPKDRGVLNTQYF
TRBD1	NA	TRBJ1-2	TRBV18	TGTGCCAGCTCACCACCGTTCACCCTGACAGGGTCCAATGGCTACACCTTC	CASSPPFTLTGSNGYTF
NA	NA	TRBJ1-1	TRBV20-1	TGCAGTGCTAGCGCGCGTGGGCGGGTCACTGAAGCTTTCTTT	CSASARGRVTEAFF
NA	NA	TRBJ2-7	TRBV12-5	TGTGCTAGTGGCCTCACAGGGACGCTTTCTTACGAGCAGTACTTC	CASGLTGTLSYEQYF
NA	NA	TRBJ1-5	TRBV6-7	TGTGCCAGCAGTTTCCTTGCTGGGCATTTT	CASSFLAGHF
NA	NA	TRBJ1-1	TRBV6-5	TGTGCCAGCAACCGTCCGAACACTGAAGCTTTCTTT	CASNRPNTEAFF
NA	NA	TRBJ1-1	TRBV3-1	TGCGCCAGCAGCCAAGAGACTGAAGCTTTCTTT	CASSQETEAFF
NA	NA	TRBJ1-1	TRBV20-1	TGCAGTGCTAGTATCTCCCCGGACACTGAAGCTTTCTTT	CSASISPDTEAFF
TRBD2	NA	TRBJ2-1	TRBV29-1	TGCAGCGTTGAGGGAACTAGCGGGAAGGGAGTTGAGCAGTTCTTC	CSVEGTSGKGVEQFF
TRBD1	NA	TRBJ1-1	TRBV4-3	TGCGCCAGCAGCCAAGGCCCGCCGGGACAGGGTGAAGCTTTCTTT	CASSQGPPGQGEAFF
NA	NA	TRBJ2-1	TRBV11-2	TGTGCCAGCAGCTTGGGGAGGTGGGAGCAGTTCTTC	CASSLGRWEQFF
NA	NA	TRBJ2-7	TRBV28	TGTGCCAGCAGTTTATCAACCCTGGGGTACGAGCAGTACTTC	CASSLSTLGYEQYF
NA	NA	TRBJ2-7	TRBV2	TGTGCCAGCAGTCCAAGCCCGGCCGCCAAGGGGCTCTCCTACGAGCAGTACTTC	CASSPSPAAKGLSYEQYF
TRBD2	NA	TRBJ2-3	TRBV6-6	TGTGCCAGCACGGCGGGGGGAACAAGCACAGATATGCAGTATTTT	CASTAGGTSTDMQYF
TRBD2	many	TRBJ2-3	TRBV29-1	TGCAGCGTGGAGGAAAGCGGGAGTATCACAGATACGCAGTATTTT	CSVEESGSITDTQYF
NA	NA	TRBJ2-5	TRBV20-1	TGCAGTGCTAGAGAGTTCCGCACCCTCCAAGAGACCCAGTACTTC	CSAREFRTLQETQYF